This TCR beta chain originates from a study of PD-1 blockade in classical Hodgkin lymphoma. Generated by immunoSEQ multiplex PCR, the TCRdb table keeps only in-frame clones and is missing some. The sample includes some 46,000 clones, around 80% of them seen just once. In every patient, relapse followed autologous stem cell transplantation, while exposure to brentuximab vedotin differed. With V trimmed by 2 bases and J by 6 bases, 5 bases remained unmatched. CDR3 length: 15 residues. Per germline, CDR1 MNHEY and CDR2 SVGAGI. General study findings and limits: Researchers reported that CD4+ TCR diversity, though not CD8+, rose significantly by C4D1. Diversity similar to that of newly diagnosed patients was seen at baseline in complete responders.

A word on this clone: Its antigen is unidentified.

The source of this sequence is a human donor with classical Hodgkin lymphoma. Material: peripheral blood mononuclear cells (PBMCs), obtained before the second cycle of nivolumab. V gene TRBV6-5 combines with J gene TRBJ2-1; 9 bases fit TRBD2. The CDR3 region has the DNA TGTGCCAGCAGTTACATAGCGGGAGTATCCAATGAGCAGTTCTTC. It encodes CASSYIAGVSNEQFF.